A selection of T cell receptor beta chains follows, all from one sample in a study of CD4 T cells in relation to SARS-CoV-2 and coronaviruses. Profiling relied on immunoSEQ multiplex PCR, and the TCRdb table lists in-frame clones only, not all of them. The sample holds 25,000 to 30,000 clones, approximately 70% seen once. Their recognized antigens are unknown. Sequences were obtained from CD4+ T cells from PBMCs, cultured in vitro. These TCRs come from a human donor in good health. Each CDR3 is given with its conserved first and last residue. A D gene is named only where the DNA matches it firmly. Expanded clones get a size class; other rows say once, few or many, or leave the size out.

D	J	size	V	CDR3	DNA
TRBD1	TRBJ2-5	-	TRBV29-1	CSVEPGQGEETQYF	TGCAGCGTTGAACCGGGACAGGGGGAAGAGACCCAGTACTTC
-	TRBJ1-4	-	TRBV2	CASSPPVTPWEKLFF	TGTGCCAGCAGTCCACCCGTTACACCTTGGGAAAAACTGTTTTTT
TRBD1	TRBJ1-2	-	TRBV3-1/TRBV3-2	CASSPDRGWYGYTF	TGTGCCAGCAGCCCCGACAGGGGATGGTACGGCTACACCTTC
-	TRBJ1-3	-	TRBV4-1	CASSQGPARSSGNTIYF	TGCGCCAGCAGCCAAGGCCCGGCCAGAAGCTCTGGAAACACCATATATTTT
TRBD2	TRBJ2-3	-	TRBV7-9	CASSLATSGSVDTQYF	TGTGCCAGCAGCTTAGCGACTAGCGGGAGTGTGGATACGCAGTATTTT
-	TRBJ2-5	-	TRBV18	CASSLSDQRGETQYF	TGTGCCAGCTCTCTCTCGGACCAAAGAGGGGAGACCCAGTACTTC
TRBD1	TRBJ2-1	few	TRBV7-3	CASSSRQGVSYEQFF	TGTGCCAGCAGCTCCCGCCAGGGGGTCAGCTATGAGCAGTTCTTC
-	TRBJ2-5	few	TRBV7-8	CASSPALPGLQETQYF	TGTGCCAGCAGCCCCGCACTTCCGGGACTCCAAGAGACCCAGTACTTC
-	TRBJ2-1	-	TRBV4-3	CASSQELGGSNEQFF	TGCGCCAGCAGCCAAGAATTAGGGGGTAGTAATGAGCAGTTCTTC
-	TRBJ2-2	once	TRBV30	CAWRHRGSSTGELFF	TGTGCCTGGAGGCATCGCGGGTCTAGTACCGGGGAGCTGTTTTTT
-	TRBJ2-2	-	TRBV27	CASSPPGVVADLTGELFF	TGTGCCAGCAGTCCACCGGGGGTGGTAGCGGACCTCACCGGGGAGCTGTTTTTT
TRBD1	TRBJ2-4	few	TRBV19	CASSMGGTGENIQYF	TGTGCCAGTAGTATGGGCGGGACAGGGGAAAACATTCAGTACTTC
TRBD1	TRBJ1-1	-	TRBV18	CASSSTGGSDTEAFF	TGTGCCAGCTCATCGACAGGGGGGTCGGACACTGAAGCTTTCTTT
TRBD1	TRBJ1-1	-	TRBV5-6	CASSLGQGKPEAFF	TGTGCCAGCAGTCTGGGACAGGGGAAACCCGAAGCTTTCTTT
-	TRBJ1-3	once	TRBV7-9	CASSLGAGNTIYF	TGTGCCAGCAGCTTAGGGGCTGGAAACACCATATATTTT
-	TRBJ2-1	-	TRBV7-3	CASSLTVGALGEQFF	TGTGCCAGCAGCTTAACGGTCGGGGCCCTAGGTGAGCAGTTCTTC
-	TRBJ1-1	-	TRBV30	CALRETEAFF	TGTGCCTTACGCGAAACTGAAGCTTTCTTT
-	TRBJ1-6	few	TRBV19	CASSIRVSTGNSPLHF	TGTGCCAGTAGTATCAGGGTCTCTACCGGCAATTCACCCCTCCACTTT
-	TRBJ1-2	few	TRBV20-1	CSASPSYGYTF	TGCAGTGCTAGCCCGAGTTATGGCTACACCTTC
-	TRBJ2-2	-	TRBV21-1	CASSKGARRLHTGELFF	TGTGCCAGCAGCAAAGGGGCCCGAAGGCTTCACACCGGGGAGCTGTTTTTT
-	TRBJ2-7	-	TRBV7-2	CASSLAGWGEQYF	TGTGCCAGCAGCTTAGCCGGTTGGGGTGAGCAGTACTTC
-	TRBJ2-3	few	TRBV2	CASGLAGRYTDTQYF	TGTGCCAGCGGTCTCGCCGGACGATACACAGATACGCAGTATTTT
-	TRBJ2-1	few	TRBV9	CASSVGSGTYNEQFF	TGTGCCAGCAGCGTAGGGAGCGGTACCTACAATGAGCAGTTCTTC
-	TRBJ1-1	-	TRBV29-1	CSARQNTEAFF	TGCAGCGCTAGACAGAACACTGAAGCTTTCTTT
TRBD2	TRBJ2-3	-	TRBV19	CASSKRVGGGTDTQYF	TGTGCCAGTAGTAAAAGGGTGGGAGGGGGCACAGATACGCAGTATTTT
-	TRBJ1-1	-	TRBV7-2	CASSLSQNTEAFF	TGTGCCAGCAGCTTGTCCCAGAACACTGAAGCTTTCTTT
-	TRBJ2-7	-	TRBV14	CASSPVGGDEQYF	TGTGCCAGCAGCCCCGTCGGCGGGGACGAGCAGTACTTC
-	TRBJ1-6	-	TRBV7-2	CASSLAGGRGNSPLHF	TGTGCCAGCAGCTTAGCGGGGGGGAGGGGTAATTCACCCCTCCACTTT
TRBD2	TRBJ2-5	once	TRBV5-1	CASSWTSGGGEETQYF	TGCGCCAGCAGCTGGACTAGCGGGGGCGGGGAAGAGACCCAGTACTTC
-	TRBJ2-6	few	TRBV3-1/TRBV3-2	CASSQDWGAGGANVLTF	TGTGCCAGCAGCCAAGACTGGGGGGCGGGTGGGGCCAACGTCCTGACTTTC
-	TRBJ2-7	-	TRBV5-1	CASSLSTVSSYEQYF	TGCGCCAGCAGCTTGAGCACGGTCAGCTCCTACGAGCAGTACTTC
-	TRBJ1-1	-	TRBV7-8	CASSLAQGRPEAFF	TGTGCCAGCAGCTTAGCCCAGGGGAGGCCTGAAGCTTTCTTT
-	TRBJ1-2	few	TRBV5-6	CASSLGHYGYTF	TGTGCCAGCAGCTTGGGACACTATGGCTACACCTTC
-	TRBJ1-5	-	TRBV6-6	CASSLTENSNQPQHF	TGTGCCAGCAGTTTGACGGAAAATAGCAATCAGCCCCAGCATTTT
-	TRBJ2-2	-	TRBV7-2	CASSSSRNTGELFF	TGTGCCAGCAGCTCCAGCAGGAACACCGGGGAGCTGTTTTTT
TRBD1	TRBJ1-5	-	TRBV7-2	CASSLGDRVSNQPQHF	TGTGCCAGCAGCTTAGGGGACAGGGTGAGCAATCAGCCCCAGCATTTT
TRBD2	TRBJ2-3	-	TRBV9	CASSARPAGGPDTQYF	TGTGCCAGCAGCGCTAGGCCAGCGGGGGGTCCAGATACGCAGTATTTT
-	TRBJ1-4	once	TRBV12-3/TRBV12-4	CASSFDTGEKLFF	TGTGCCAGCAGTTTTGATACGGGGGAAAAACTGTTTTTT
TRBD1	TRBJ2-2	-	TRBV5-1	CASSYPPGQRTGELFF	TGCGCCAGCAGCTACCCCCCGGGACAGCGCACCGGGGAGCTGTTTTTT
TRBD1	TRBJ1-5	-	TRBV2	CASSELGQGAGQPQHF	TGTGCCAGCAGTGAGTTGGGACAGGGAGCGGGGCAGCCCCAGCATTTT